These 14 T cell receptor beta chains originate from one sample sequenced in a study of blood T cell repertoires in COVID-19. Generated by immunoSEQ multiplex PCR, the TCRdb table keeps only in-frame clones and is missing some. This repertoire shows 90,000 to 150,000 clones, roughly 89% found once; its top ten account for approximately 19%. Material for sequencing was peripheral blood. These receptors were taken from a human donor with acute or convalescent COVID-19. The donor label of this sample is uncertain.

This chain connects TRBV30 to TRBJ1-5; D not certain. The CDR3 runs to 16 residues. CDR1 GTSNPN and CDR2 SVGIG come from the germline V gene (reference sequence). Trimming left V 0 bases short and J 3 bases short, with 15 bases between. The CDR3 nucleotides read TGTGCCTGGAGTGTTAGGCCACGACAATCCAATCAGCCCCAGCATTTT. Protein product: CAWSVRPRQSNQPQHF. Complete variable domain (other parts from reference TRBV30 and TRBJ1-5): SQTIHQWPATLVQPVGSPLSLECTVEGTSNPNLYWYRQAAGRGLQLLFYSVGIGQISSEVPQNLSASRPQDRQFILSSKKLLLSDSGFYLCAWSVRPRQSNQPQHFGDGTRLSIL.

The chain uses TRBV28 and TRBJ1-5, with TRBD1 matching over 7 bases. Germline V gene sequence: CDR1 MDHEN, CDR2 SYDVKM. This CDR3 comprises 17 residues. With V trimmed by 11 bases and J by 0 bases, 16 bases remained unmatched. The CDR3 nucleotides read TGTGCCTCGCAGCCCCGGGACAGCATCTATAGCAATCAGCCCCAGCATTTT. It yields the protein CASQPRDSIYSNQPQHF. The full variable domain, rest sourced from reference TRBV28 and TRBJ1-5, is DVKVTQSSRYLVKRTGEKVFLECVQDMDHENMFWYRQDPGLGLRLIYFSYDVKMKEKGDIPEGYSVSREKKERFSLILESASTNQTSMYLCASQPRDSIYSNQPQHFGDGTRLSIL.

V gene TRBV10-3 combines with J gene TRBJ2-1, with D possibly being TRBD2 (6 bases). Trimming took 8 bases from V and 7 from J, leaving 15 bases between them. Germline V gene data show CDR1 as ENHRY and CDR2 as SYGVKD. The CDR3 is made up of 13 amino acids. CDR3 DNA sequence: TGTGCCATCGGCAATCGGGAGACAAATGAGCAGTTCTTC. This encodes CAIGNRETNEQFF.

V and J are TRBV7-2 and TRBJ2-3, with 8 nucleotides matching TRBD2. Trimming at V came to 4 bases and at J to 3 bases, leaving 3 bases not matched to a gene. The germline V gene encodes CDR1 SGHTA and CDR2 FQGNSA. The CDR3 consists of 14 residues. CDR3 DNA sequence: TGTGCCAGCAGCTCACTAGCGGATACAGATACGCAGTATTTT. Translated: CASSSLADTDTQYF.

The V gene is TRBV11-2, the J gene TRBJ1-6; 7 nucleotides line up with TRBD1. Looked up from germline, CDR1 is SGHAT and CDR2 is FQNNGV. The junction had 9 bases not matched to a gene; V was cut back by 0 bases and J by 10 bases. The CDR3 runs 16 residues. The CDR3 region has the DNA TGTGCCAGCAGCTTAGATACCAGACAGGGTGCCTCACCCCTCCACTTT. Translated: CASSLDTRQGASPLHF.

The V call is TRBV9, the J call TRBJ2-3; unclear D gene. The CDR3 has 14 residues. Germline V gives CDR1 SGDLS, CDR2 YYNGEE. V lost 3 bases to trimming and J lost 0 bases, with 8 bases between them. CDR3 amino acids: CASSGVQSTDTQYF. The CDR3 nucleotides are TGTGCCAGCAGCGGTGTTCAGAGCACAGATACGCAGTATTTT.

The CDR3 spells CSSPSGRVVGELFF. The CDR3 DNA reads as TGCAGCAGCCCTAGCGGGAGGGTGGTCGGGGAGCTGTTTTTT. This chain connects TRBV29-1 to TRBJ2-2; 12 bases match TRBD2. Losses at the gene ends were 8 bases for V and 7 bases for J; bases not matched to a gene: 8. CDR1 is SQVTM, CDR2 ANQGSEA, per germline. The CDR3 loop spans 14 amino acids.

The rearrangement joins TRBV5-1 to TRBJ2-5; 12 bases align to TRBD1. CDR1 and CDR2 (germline): SGHRS, YFSETQ. V gave up 4 bases and J gave up 5 bases; unmatched junction bases: 6. There are 15 residues in the CDR3. The CDR3 is CASSPGQGALETQYF. CDR3 DNA: TGCGCCAGCAGCCCGGGACAGGGGGCTCTGGAGACCCAGTACTTC.

The chain links TRBV6-5 to TRBJ2-5, with unresolved D. There are 10 residues in the CDR3. Germline V gene data show CDR1 as MNHEY and CDR2 as SVGAGI. The V end was cut by 6 bases, the J end by 9 bases, with 8 bases between. This chain's CDR3 is CASSRVSQYF. CDR3 DNA: TGTGCCAGCAGCCGGGTCTCCCAGTACTTC.

The V gene is TRBV9, the J gene TRBJ2-7; 13 bases fit TRBD2. With 2 bases clipped from V and 5 bases from J, the junction kept 7 bases outside the gene matches. The CDR3 is 16 residues long. Germline V gene lookup returns CDR1 SGDLS and CDR2 YYNGEE. CDR3 nucleotides: TGTGCCAGCAGCGTCGGGACTAGCGGGGTCGGTGACGAGCAGTACTTC. Residues: CASSVGTSGVGDEQYF.

The V and J genes are TRBV27 and TRBJ1-1; TRBD1 might be the D (6 bases). Germline CDR1 and CDR2: MNHEY and SMNVEV (reference sequence). Between the trimmed V and J ends, which lost 5 bases and 1 base, there was a span of 11 bases. CDR3 length: 14 amino acids. The CDR3 sequence is CASSPRTENTEAFF. In DNA form, the CDR3 reads TGTGCCAGCAGTCCCCGGACAGAGAACACTGAAGCTTTCTTT.

The chain carries TRBV18 and TRBJ1-4; D is perhaps TRBD1 (5 bases). The V end lost 3 bases, the J end lost 7 bases, and 18 bases lay between the germline ends. The CDR3 covers 16 residues. The germline gives CDR1 KGHSH, CDR2 LQKENI. CDR3 coding DNA: TGTGCCAGCTCACCCAACCGGAAGGGGATCAGTGAAAAACTGTTTTTT. The encoded protein is CASSPNRKGISEKLFF.

The chain has TRBV7-2 and TRBJ1-2; TRBD1 agrees at 7 bases. This CDR3 spans 14 amino acids. CDR1 and CDR2 (germline): SGHTA, FQGNSA. Trimming at V came to 1 base and at J to 7 bases, leaving 6 bases not matched to a gene. The CDR3 reads CASSLGQGIGGYTF. The CDR3 bases are TGTGCCAGCAGCTTAGGACAGGGTATCGGTGGCTACACCTTC. The full variable domain, in which reference TRBV7-2 and TRBJ1-2 provide the parts outside the CDR3, is GAGVSQSPSNKVTEKGKDVELRCDPISGHTALYWYRQSLGQGLEFLIYFQGNSAPDKSGLPSDRFSAERTGGSVSTLTIQRTQQEDSAVYLCASSLGQGIGGYTFGSGTRLTVV.

The J gene is TRBJ1-6, the V gene TRBV9, with D perhaps TRBD1 (6 bases). The germline V gene has CDR1 SGDLS and CDR2 YYNGEE. Trimming removed 0 bases at V and 11 bases at J, with 15 bases between. The CDR3 runs to 15 residues. This CDR3 is CASSVGEGGGTPLHF. CDR3 bases: TGTGCCAGCAGCGTAGGGGAAGGGGGAGGGACACCCCTCCACTTT.